Listed below are T cell receptor beta chains from one sample, sequenced in a study of cytomegalovirus exposure and HLA in healthy donors. Clones were read by immunoSEQ multiplex PCR, and TCRdb kept only the in-frame ones, dropping some. The repertoire has fewer than 120,000 clones, around 80% of them found once; the top ten carry under 15%. Sequencing used PBMCs. These receptors all come from a man aged 30-40 years in good health and CMV-seropositive. Both conserved end residues are part of each CDR3. Fields, in order: D gene, V gene, clone size, J gene, CDR3 length, CDR3 DNA, CDR3 protein. The D gene is left open where the match is weak. Size is stated for part of the rows, as once, few or many counts, or as a class when the clone is expanded.

d_gene: TRBD2; v_gene: TRBV4-1; abundance: few; j_gene: TRBJ2-7; len: 17; CDR3nt: TGCGCCAGCAGCCTTGCCGCCACTAGCGGGGGGACCTACGAGCAGTACTTC; CDR3aa: CASSLAATSGGTYEQYF
d_gene: -; v_gene: TRBV9; abundance: -; j_gene: TRBJ1-3; len: 15; CDR3nt: TGTGCCAGCAGCGTAGAACAGTGGTCTGGAAACACCATATATTTT; CDR3aa: CASSVEQWSGNTIYF
d_gene: TRBD1; v_gene: TRBV5-1; abundance: -; j_gene: TRBJ2-2; len: 17; CDR3nt: TGCGCCAGCAGCGTCCCTCCCCGGACAGGGCAGTTAGGGGAGCTGTTTTTT; CDR3aa: CASSVPPRTGQLGELFF
d_gene: TRBD1; v_gene: TRBV6-1; abundance: -; j_gene: TRBJ2-3; len: 15; CDR3nt: TGTGCCAGCGTGGGACAGCAAAGGGCCGGGGATACGCAGTATTTT; CDR3aa: CASVGQQRAGDTQYF
d_gene: -; v_gene: TRBV18; abundance: -; j_gene: TRBJ1-4; len: 17; CDR3nt: TGTGCCAGCTCACCACAAGACTCTGGACAGATAAATGAAAAACTGTTTTTT; CDR3aa: CASSPQDSGQINEKLFF
d_gene: TRBD1; v_gene: TRBV9; abundance: few; j_gene: TRBJ1-3; len: 15; CDR3nt: TGTGCCAGCAGCGGACGGACAGGGACTGGAAACACCATATATTTT; CDR3aa: CASSGRTGTGNTIYF
d_gene: TRBD1; v_gene: TRBV28; abundance: -; j_gene: TRBJ2-7; len: 16; CDR3nt: TGTGCCAGCAGTCCATTCTGGACAGGGGAAGCCTACGAGCAGTACTTC; CDR3aa: CASSPFWTGEAYEQYF
d_gene: TRBD1; v_gene: TRBV28; abundance: -; j_gene: TRBJ1-5; len: 17; CDR3nt: TGTGCCAGCAGTTCCCCCCCCGGACAGGTTAGCAATCAGCCCCAGCATTTT; CDR3aa: CASSSPPGQVSNQPQHF
d_gene: -; v_gene: TRBV7-8; abundance: once; j_gene: TRBJ1-6; len: 17; CDR3nt: TGTGCCAGCAGCTTACCAACTCCAGTGTTGGGGGGAGGGGCCCTCCACTTT; CDR3aa: CASSLPTPVLGGGALHF
d_gene: TRBD1; v_gene: TRBV5-1; abundance: -; j_gene: TRBJ2-2; len: 15; CDR3nt: TGCGCCACTACGAAGGACAGGGTTAACACCGGGGAGCTGTTTTTT; CDR3aa: CATTKDRVNTGELFF
d_gene: TRBD2; v_gene: TRBV7-3; abundance: -; j_gene: TRBJ2-7; len: 16; CDR3nt: TGTGCCAGCAGCTTAGGGCGACTAGCGGGGACCGACGAGCAGTACTTC; CDR3aa: CASSLGRLAGTDEQYF
d_gene: -; v_gene: TRBV7-6; abundance: few; j_gene: TRBJ2-7; len: 14; CDR3nt: TGTGCCAGCAGCGCATCGCGGGGCTCCTACGAGCAGTACTTC; CDR3aa: CASSASRGSYEQYF
d_gene: TRBD2; v_gene: TRBV7-2; abundance: -; j_gene: TRBJ2-2; len: 15; CDR3nt: TGTGCCAGCAGTCCGCGGGGGGGCAACACCGGGGAGCTGTTTTTT; CDR3aa: CASSPRGGNTGELFF
d_gene: TRBD2; v_gene: TRBV5-1; abundance: -; j_gene: TRBJ2-7; len: 15; CDR3nt: TGCGCCAGCAGCCCGGGGGGACTAGGGACGTACGAGCAGTACTTC; CDR3aa: CASSPGGLGTYEQYF
d_gene: TRBD1; v_gene: TRBV11-3; abundance: -; j_gene: TRBJ2-5; len: 14; CDR3nt: TGTGCCAGCAGCTTAGGGGGACAGGGGAAGACCCAGTACTTC; CDR3aa: CASSLGGQGKTQYF
d_gene: -; v_gene: TRBV6-5; abundance: few; j_gene: TRBJ1-3; len: 15; CDR3nt: TGTGCCAGCAGTTACTCGGGGGGCTCTGGAAACACCATATATTTT; CDR3aa: CASSYSGGSGNTIYF
d_gene: TRBD1; v_gene: TRBV27; abundance: -; j_gene: TRBJ1-5; len: 15; CDR3nt: TGTGCCAGCAGATCGGGACAGGGGTACAATCAGCCCCAGCATTTT; CDR3aa: CASRSGQGYNQPQHF
d_gene: -; v_gene: TRBV28; abundance: -; j_gene: TRBJ2-7; len: 16; CDR3nt: TGTGCCAGCAGTCCCCCTGCGGGGATTATCTCCTACGAGCAGTACTTC; CDR3aa: CASSPPAGIISYEQYF
d_gene: -; v_gene: TRBV9; abundance: -; j_gene: TRBJ1-1; len: 11; CDR3nt: TGTGCCAGCGGGGGGTCCACTGAAGCTTTCTTT; CDR3aa: CASGGSTEAFF
d_gene: TRBD2; v_gene: TRBV28; abundance: -; j_gene: TRBJ2-7; len: 17; CDR3nt: TGTGCCAGCAGCCCCGGGACTAGCGGGATACTTTCATACGAGCAGTACTTC; CDR3aa: CASSPGTSGILSYEQYF
d_gene: TRBD1; v_gene: TRBV4-2; abundance: -; j_gene: TRBJ2-2; len: 17; CDR3nt: TGTGCCAGCAGCCAAGATGGACAGGCCACCCCGACCGGGGAGCTGTTTTTT; CDR3aa: CASSQDGQATPTGELFF
d_gene: -; v_gene: TRBV4-1; abundance: -; j_gene: TRBJ1-1; len: 14; CDR3nt: TGCGCCAGCTCCCAGGGCAGGGCCAACACTGAAGCTTTCTTT; CDR3aa: CASSQGRANTEAFF
d_gene: -; v_gene: TRBV11-2; abundance: -; j_gene: TRBJ2-5; len: 11; CDR3nt: TGTGCCAGCAGCTCGTCAGGGACCCAGTACTTC; CDR3aa: CASSSSGTQYF
d_gene: -; v_gene: TRBV5-8; abundance: few; j_gene: TRBJ1-5; len: 14; CDR3nt: TGTGCCAGCAGCTTTTCTTCCAACTCTCAGCCCCAGCATTTT; CDR3aa: CASSFSSNSQPQHF
d_gene: -; v_gene: TRBV29-1; abundance: -; j_gene: TRBJ1-3; len: 12; CDR3nt: TGCAGCGGAACAGGGACTGGAAACACCATATATTTT; CDR3aa: CSGTGTGNTIYF
d_gene: -; v_gene: TRBV10-2; abundance: -; j_gene: TRBJ2-7; len: 15; CDR3nt: TGCGCCAGCAGTGATCGGTTTGAGGGAGAGTACGAGCAGTACTTC; CDR3aa: CASSDRFEGEYEQYF
d_gene: -; v_gene: TRBV7-9; abundance: -; j_gene: TRBJ2-7; len: 14; CDR3nt: TGTGCCAGCAGCTTAGCCGAGAGGGCCTACGAGCAGTACTTC; CDR3aa: CASSLAERAYEQYF
d_gene: -; v_gene: TRBV29-1; abundance: -; j_gene: TRBJ2-5; len: 13; CDR3nt: TGCAGGGGGGGAGAGCCCCATTGGGAGACCCAGTACTTC; CDR3aa: CRGGEPHWETQYF
d_gene: -; v_gene: TRBV13; abundance: -; j_gene: TRBJ2-5; len: 14; CDR3nt: TGTGCCAGCAGCTTAGGGCGGGGCCAAGAGACCCAGTACTTC; CDR3aa: CASSLGRGQETQYF
d_gene: TRBD2; v_gene: TRBV4-3; abundance: once; j_gene: TRBJ2-1; len: 18; CDR3nt: TGCGCCAGCAGCCAAGATCTAGCGGGGGGGCAGCTCTACAATGAGCAGTTCTTC; CDR3aa: CASSQDLAGGQLYNEQFF
d_gene: -; v_gene: TRBV6-1; abundance: -; j_gene: TRBJ1-6; len: 10; CDR3nt: TGTGCCAGACATGGTTCACCCCTCCACTTT; CDR3aa: CARHGSPLHF
d_gene: -; v_gene: TRBV6-5; abundance: -; j_gene: TRBJ2-5; len: 15; CDR3nt: TGTGCCAGCAGTTACTCTAGTCCAATACAAGAGACCCAGTACTTC; CDR3aa: CASSYSSPIQETQYF
d_gene: -; v_gene: TRBV6-5; abundance: few; j_gene: TRBJ2-3; len: 15; CDR3nt: TGTGCCAGCAGTTACAGGAGCGGAGGCACAGATACGCAGTATTTT; CDR3aa: CASSYRSGGTDTQYF
d_gene: -; v_gene: TRBV6-5; abundance: -; j_gene: TRBJ2-5; len: 12; CDR3nt: TGTGCCAGCGAGGGAATCGAAGAGACCCAGTACTTC; CDR3aa: CASEGIEETQYF
d_gene: -; v_gene: TRBV4-3; abundance: -; j_gene: TRBJ2-1; len: 15; CDR3nt: TGCGCCAGCAGCCAACCCCGAACAGGGTACAATGAGCAGTTCTTC; CDR3aa: CASSQPRTGYNEQFF
d_gene: -; v_gene: TRBV10-3; abundance: few; j_gene: TRBJ2-5; len: 16; CDR3nt: TGTGCCATCAGCTCTGGGTGGACGACACGAGGGGAGACCCAGTACTTC; CDR3aa: CAISSGWTTRGETQYF
d_gene: TRBD2; v_gene: TRBV5-8; abundance: once; j_gene: TRBJ2-7; len: 15; CDR3nt: TGTGCCAGCAGCCTCTACGGGGGAGGGGTCCACGAGCAGTACTTC; CDR3aa: CASSLYGGGVHEQYF
d_gene: TRBD2; v_gene: TRBV7-2; abundance: -; j_gene: TRBJ2-7; len: 17; CDR3nt: TGTGCCAGCAGCTTAGTACTAGCGGGGGTGCCCTCCTACGAGCAGTACTTC; CDR3aa: CASSLVLAGVPSYEQYF
d_gene: -; v_gene: TRBV2; abundance: -; j_gene: TRBJ2-7; len: 11; CDR3nt: TGTGCCAGCAACCGACAGGACGAGCAGTACTTC; CDR3aa: CASNRQDEQYF
d_gene: TRBD2; v_gene: TRBV5-6; abundance: -; j_gene: TRBJ2-7; len: 18; CDR3nt: TGTGCCAGCAGCTTCGGAAGTTTGGAACGGGGGGTTATCTACGAGCAGTACTTC; CDR3aa: CASSFGSLERGVIYEQYF
d_gene: TRBD1; v_gene: TRBV5-5; abundance: -; j_gene: TRBJ2-1; len: 16; CDR3nt: TGTGCCAGCAGTACGTCCGACAGGGAAGGTAACAATGAGCAGTTCTTC; CDR3aa: CASSTSDREGNNEQFF
d_gene: TRBD1; v_gene: TRBV2; abundance: -; j_gene: TRBJ2-1; len: 15; CDR3nt: TGTGCCAGCTTATCCAGGGGGAGCTCCTACAATGAGCAGTTCTTC; CDR3aa: CASLSRGSSYNEQFF
d_gene: -; v_gene: TRBV6-1; abundance: -; j_gene: TRBJ2-7; len: 13; CDR3nt: TGTGCCAGCAGCCGCGGGCAGGCTCGGGAGCAGTACTTC; CDR3aa: CASSRGQAREQYF
d_gene: TRBD2; v_gene: TRBV5-1; abundance: few; j_gene: TRBJ2-1; len: 15; CDR3nt: TGCGCCAGCAGCTTTAGCGGGGGGGCAAGCAATGAGCAGTTCTTC; CDR3aa: CASSFSGGASNEQFF
d_gene: TRBD1; v_gene: TRBV27; abundance: -; j_gene: TRBJ2-1; len: 16; CDR3nt: TGTGCCAGCAGTCCCCTGGGACAGTTGGCCTACAATGAGCAGTTCTTC; CDR3aa: CASSPLGQLAYNEQFF
d_gene: TRBD1; v_gene: TRBV18; abundance: -; j_gene: TRBJ2-7; len: 13; CDR3nt: TGTGCCAGCTCACCGGGACAGGGGTTCGAGCAGTACTTC; CDR3aa: CASSPGQGFEQYF
d_gene: -; v_gene: TRBV6-5; abundance: few; j_gene: TRBJ1-1; len: 13; CDR3nt: TGTGCCAGCAGTTACTCGCGGCAGGGTGAAGCTTTCTTT; CDR3aa: CASSYSRQGEAFF
d_gene: TRBD1; v_gene: TRBV18; abundance: once; j_gene: TRBJ1-2; len: 15; CDR3nt: TGTGCCAGCTCACCGGGACAGGGGATCGACTATGGCTACACCTTC; CDR3aa: CASSPGQGIDYGYTF
d_gene: -; v_gene: TRBV6-5; abundance: few; j_gene: TRBJ1-2; len: 15; CDR3nt: TGTGCCAGCAGTTACCCCGGTGCAGGGCAATATGGCTACACCTTC; CDR3aa: CASSYPGAGQYGYTF
d_gene: -; v_gene: TRBV19; abundance: -; j_gene: TRBJ1-5; len: 15; CDR3nt: TGTGCCAGTAGCGATCAGGCAACTAGCAATCAGCCCCAGCATTTT; CDR3aa: CASSDQATSNQPQHF